This note documents a single TCR beta chain sequence. This sample is drawn from a study of blood T cell repertoires in COVID-19. In the study overall: Collection of acute and convalescent COVID-19 samples took place in the United States, Italy and Spain.

In the authors' methods: Estimation of nucleated cell counts relied on the amplification of reference gene primers. The method was immunoSEQ multiplex PCR; TCRdb's version includes in-frame clones alone and lacks a portion of them. V, J and clone size reflect that table, while D and trimming were determined from the DNA. The sample has about 87,000 clones, approximately 85% seen once; the top ten hold approximately 3%. CDR1 and CDR2 (germline): MRHNA, SNTAGT. The CDR3 totals 14 residues. With 3 bases removed from V and 1 base from J, the gap between germline ends came to 9 bases. This TCR derives from a woman of 80 years or more with COVID-19, enrolled during active disease. The specimen sequenced was peripheral blood. The V and J genes are TRBV6-4 and TRBJ1-1, with D hard to call. This chain's CDR3 is CASSEFGGNTEAFF. The CDR3 nucleotides are TGTGCCAGCAGTGAGTTCGGAGGGAACACTGAAGCTTTCTTT.